This T cell receptor beta chain was profiled in a study of early T cells in non-severe SARS-CoV-2 infection. Study at large: Sequencing of bulk RNA from unsorted whole blood was done, without chain pairing. Findings and caveats of the study: VDJdb-based annotation leaned toward anti-spike CD8 responses and missed private and CD4 specificities.

This clonotype occurred a few times. Its antigen is as yet unknown. Attachment of unique molecular identifiers was made to individual cDNA molecules. TCRdb analysed the 5' RACE reads with MiXCR anew, one entry per CDR3 protein. Among approximately 81,000 distinct CDR3 sequences listed, 11% to 15% were seen once. Germline CDR1 is MGHRA and CDR2 is YSYEKL. The CDR3 is 14 amino acids. The V gene lost 0 bases and the J gene lost 1 base, with 6 bases spanning the gap. This sequence originates from an adult who was a healthcare worker with PCR-confirmed SARS-CoV-2 infection or an uninfected control (not recorded which). Sequencing was done on a sample of whole blood. The chain has TRBV4-1 and TRBJ1-1; D is ambiguous. DNA for the CDR3: TGCGCCAGCAGCCAAGAGGGGAGGAACACTGAAGCTTTCTTT. This sequence encodes CASSQEGRNTEAFF.